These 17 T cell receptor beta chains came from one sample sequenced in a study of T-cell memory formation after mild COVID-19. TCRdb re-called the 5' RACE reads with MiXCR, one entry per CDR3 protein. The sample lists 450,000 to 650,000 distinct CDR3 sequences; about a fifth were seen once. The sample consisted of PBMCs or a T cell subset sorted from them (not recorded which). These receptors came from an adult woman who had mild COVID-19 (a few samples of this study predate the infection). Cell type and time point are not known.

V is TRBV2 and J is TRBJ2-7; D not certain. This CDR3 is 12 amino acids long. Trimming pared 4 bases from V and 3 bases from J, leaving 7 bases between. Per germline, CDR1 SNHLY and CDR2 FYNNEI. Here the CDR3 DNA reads TGTGCCAGCAGTGCTGTAGACTACGAGCAGTACTTC. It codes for CASSAVDYEQYF.

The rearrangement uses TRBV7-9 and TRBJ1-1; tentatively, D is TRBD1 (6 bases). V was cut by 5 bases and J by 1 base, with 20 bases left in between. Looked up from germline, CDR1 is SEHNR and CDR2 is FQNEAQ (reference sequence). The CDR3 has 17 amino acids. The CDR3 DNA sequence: TGTGCCAGCAGCAACACAGGGAAGTCGGCCCCGAACACTGAAGCTTTCTTT. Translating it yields CASSNTGKSAPNTEAFF. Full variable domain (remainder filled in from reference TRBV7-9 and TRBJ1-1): DTGVSQNPRHKITKRGQNVTFRCDPISEHNRLYWYRQTLGQGPEFLTYFQNEAQLEKSRLLSDRFSAERPKGSFSTLEIQRTEQGDSAMYLCASSNTGKSAPNTEAFFGQGTRLTVV.

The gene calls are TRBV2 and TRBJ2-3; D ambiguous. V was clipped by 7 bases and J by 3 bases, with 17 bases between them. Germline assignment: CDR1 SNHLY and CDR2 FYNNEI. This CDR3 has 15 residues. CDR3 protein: CASTSQWAATDTQYF. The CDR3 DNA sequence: TGTGCCAGCACCTCACAGTGGGCAGCGACAGATACGCAGTATTTT.

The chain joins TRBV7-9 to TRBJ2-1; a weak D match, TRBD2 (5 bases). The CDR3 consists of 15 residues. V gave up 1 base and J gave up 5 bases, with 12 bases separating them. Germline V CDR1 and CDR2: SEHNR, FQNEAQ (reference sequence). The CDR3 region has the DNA TGTGCCAGCAGCTTAGGGGGAGTGACGAACAATGAGCAGTTCTTC. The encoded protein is CASSLGGVTNNEQFF.

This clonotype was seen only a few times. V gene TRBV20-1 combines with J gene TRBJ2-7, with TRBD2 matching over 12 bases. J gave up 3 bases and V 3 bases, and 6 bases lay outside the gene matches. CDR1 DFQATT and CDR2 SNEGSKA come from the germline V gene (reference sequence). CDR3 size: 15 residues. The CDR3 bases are TGCAGTGCTAGTCGACTAGCGGGGGTTGTCTACGAGCAGTACTTC. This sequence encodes CSASRLAGVVYEQYF.

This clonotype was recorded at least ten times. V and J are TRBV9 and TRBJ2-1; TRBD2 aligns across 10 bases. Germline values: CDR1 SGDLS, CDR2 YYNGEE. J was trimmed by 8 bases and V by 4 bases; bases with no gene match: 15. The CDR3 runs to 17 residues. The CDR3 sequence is CASSTDPGLAGADEQFF. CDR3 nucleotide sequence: TGTGCCAGCAGCACCGATCCTGGGCTAGCGGGAGCCGATGAGCAGTTCTTC.

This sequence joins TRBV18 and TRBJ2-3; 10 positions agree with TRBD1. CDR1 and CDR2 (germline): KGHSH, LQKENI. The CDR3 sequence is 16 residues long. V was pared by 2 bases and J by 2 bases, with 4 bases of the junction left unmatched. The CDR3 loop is CASSPGQGGVTDTQYF. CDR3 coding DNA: TGTGCCAGCTCACCAGGACAGGGGGGTGTCACAGATACGCAGTATTTT.

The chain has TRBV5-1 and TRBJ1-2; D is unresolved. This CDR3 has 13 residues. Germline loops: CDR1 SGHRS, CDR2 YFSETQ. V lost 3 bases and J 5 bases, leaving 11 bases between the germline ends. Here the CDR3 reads CASSSGPSYGYTF. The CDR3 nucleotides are TGCGCCAGCAGCTCGGGCCCGTCTTATGGCTACACCTTC.

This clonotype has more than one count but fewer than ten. The CDR3 DNA sequence: TGCAGCGTCTCAAAGGGGAACACTGAAGCTTTCTTT. Protein sequence: CSVSKGNTEAFF. This rearrangement joins TRBV29-1 to TRBJ1-1; D is unresolved. Trimming took off 6 bases at V and 1 base at J, with 9 bases between the two ends. CDR1 is SQVTM and CDR2 is ANQGSEA in the germline V gene. CDR3 size: 12 residues. Combining the CDR3 with reference TRBV29-1 and TRBJ1-1 gives the whole variable domain SAVISQKPSRDICQRGTSLTIQCQVDSQVTMMFWYRQQPGQSLTLIATANQGSEATYESGFVIDKFPISRPNLTFSTLTVSNMSPEDSSIYLCSVSKGNTEAFFGQGTRLTVV.

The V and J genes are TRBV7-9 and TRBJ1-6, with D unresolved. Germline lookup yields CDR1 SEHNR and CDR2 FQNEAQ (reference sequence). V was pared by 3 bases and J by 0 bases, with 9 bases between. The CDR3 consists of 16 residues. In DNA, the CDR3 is TGTGCCAGCAGCTTTTTGTGGGTCTCCTATAATTCACCCCTCCACTTT. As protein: CASSFLWVSYNSPLHF.

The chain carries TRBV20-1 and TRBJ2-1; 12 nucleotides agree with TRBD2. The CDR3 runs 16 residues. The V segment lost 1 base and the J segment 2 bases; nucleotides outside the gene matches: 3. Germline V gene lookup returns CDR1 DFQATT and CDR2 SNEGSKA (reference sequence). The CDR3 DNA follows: TGCAGTGCTAGAGGTAGGACTAGCGGGGCCTACAATGAGCAGTTCTTC. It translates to CSARGRTSGAYNEQFF.

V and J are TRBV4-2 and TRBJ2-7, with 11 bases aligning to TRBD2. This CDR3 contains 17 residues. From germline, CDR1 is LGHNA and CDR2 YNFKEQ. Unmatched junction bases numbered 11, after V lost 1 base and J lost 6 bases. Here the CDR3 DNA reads TGTGCCAGCAGCCAAGCCCAACTAGCGGGGGAACAGAGCGAGCAGTACTTC. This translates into CASSQAQLAGEQSEQYF.

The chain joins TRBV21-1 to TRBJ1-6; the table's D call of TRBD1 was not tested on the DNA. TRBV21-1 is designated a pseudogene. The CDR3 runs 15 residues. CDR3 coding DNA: TGTGCCAGCAGCCCACGGGGGGGGCGGAATTCACCCCTCCACTTT. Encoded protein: CASSPRGGRNSPLHF.

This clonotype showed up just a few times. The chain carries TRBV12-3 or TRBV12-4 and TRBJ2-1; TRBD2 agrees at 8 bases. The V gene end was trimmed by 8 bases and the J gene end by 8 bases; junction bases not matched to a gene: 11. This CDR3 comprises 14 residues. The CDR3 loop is CASGTGGLSYEQFF. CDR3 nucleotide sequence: TGTGCCAGCGGTACGGGAGGGTTGAGCTATGAGCAGTTCTTC.

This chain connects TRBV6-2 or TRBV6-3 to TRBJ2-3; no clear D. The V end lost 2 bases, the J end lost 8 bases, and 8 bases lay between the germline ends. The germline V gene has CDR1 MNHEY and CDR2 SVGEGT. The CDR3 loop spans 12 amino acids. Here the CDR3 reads CASSYLVATQYF. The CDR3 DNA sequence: TGTGCCAGCAGTTACCTAGTTGCTACGCAGTATTTT.

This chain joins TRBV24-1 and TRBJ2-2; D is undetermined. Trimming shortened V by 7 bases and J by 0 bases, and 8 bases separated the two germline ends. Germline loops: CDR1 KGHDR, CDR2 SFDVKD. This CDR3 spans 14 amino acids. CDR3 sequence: CATREGSNTGELFF. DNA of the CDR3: TGTGCCACCAGAGAAGGGTCGAACACCGGGGAGCTGTTTTTT.

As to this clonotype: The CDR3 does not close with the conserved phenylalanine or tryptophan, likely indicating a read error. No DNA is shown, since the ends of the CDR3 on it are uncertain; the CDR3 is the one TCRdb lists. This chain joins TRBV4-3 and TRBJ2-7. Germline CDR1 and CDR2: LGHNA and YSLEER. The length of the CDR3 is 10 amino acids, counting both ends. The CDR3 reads CASSQDHETL.